This T cell receptor (beta chain) is drawn from a study of T cells in localized non-small cell lung cancer. Study-wide points: A median around 57 of the top 100 tumor clones appeared in adjacent lung.

Assay: immunoSEQ multiplex PCR; the TCRdb copy retains only in-frame clones and omits some. The sample lists tens of thousands of clones; roughly 90% were seen once. This CDR3 is 18 amino acids long. About this clone itself: Its target is not known.

Here the sequenced sample was peripheral blood, taken before any cancer treatment. The sequence was collected from a woman aged 35 to 70 with stage I lung adenocarcinoma. V and J are TRBV21-1 and TRBJ2-3; the table's D call of TRBD2 was not tested on the DNA. TRBV21-1 represents a pseudogene. CDR3 coding DNA: TGTGCCAGCAGCGGGACTAGCGGGGCGTTCTCTAGCACAGATACGCAGTATTTT. Translating it yields CASSGTSGAFSSTDTQYF.